Presented here are 29 T cell receptor beta chains from one specimen sequenced in a study of Ad26.COV2.S vaccination and SARS-CoV-2 variants. Assay used: immunoSEQ multiplex PCR; TCRdb lists only in-frame clones, some missing. Of hundreds of thousands of clones in the sample, over 80% are singletons; the top ten hold under 2%. As to treatment: 15 to 20 received Ad26.COV2.S at low or high dose, single or two shots; 5 received placebo; per-sample allocation not given. The study sampled participants on day 63 after the first vaccine or placebo injection. The source was peripheral blood, collected in a trial of Ad26.COV2.S vaccine versus placebo. These receptors were obtained from a person between 18 and 65 years old who received the Ad26.COV2.S COVID-19 vaccine or a placebo.

The V call is TRBV5-1, the J call TRBJ1-3, with D unresolved. V gave up 0 bases and J gave up 4 bases, with 11 bases separating them. The CDR3 is made up of 15 amino acids. CDR1 is SGHRS, CDR2 YFSETQ, per germline. CDR3 in amino acids: CASSLAPGSGNTIYF. The CDR3 nucleotides read TGCGCCAGCAGCTTGGCCCCGGGGTCGGGAAACACCATATATTTT.

V is TRBV5-1 and J is TRBJ2-2; D possibly corresponds to TRBD2 (5 bases). The CDR3 contains 15 residues. From germline, CDR1 is SGHRS and CDR2 YFSETQ. V dropped 4 bases and J dropped 0 bases, with 10 bases sitting between them. CDR3 in DNA: TGCGCCAGCAGCGGGCTAGCTACGAACACCGGGGAGCTGTTTTTT. Amino acid sequence: CASSGLATNTGELFF. Combining the CDR3 with reference TRBV5-1 and TRBJ2-2 gives the whole variable domain KAGVTQTPRYLIKTRGQQVTLSCSPISGHRSVSWYQQTPGQGLQFLFEYFSETQRNKGNFPGRFSGRQFSNSRSEMNVSTLELGDSALYLCASSGLATNTGELFFGEGSRLTVL.

V is TRBV28 and J is TRBJ2-5; no reliable D call. V gave up 2 bases and J gave up 5 bases, with 6 bases separating them. Germline V gives CDR1 MDHEN, CDR2 SYDVKM. The CDR3 has 12 residues. Here the CDR3 reads CASSLLVETQYF. In nucleotides, the CDR3 is TGTGCCAGCAGTTTACTAGTGGAGACCCAGTACTTC.

J is TRBJ2-3 and V is TRBV5-6; the match to TRBD2 covers 7 bases. Germline lookup yields CDR1 SGHDT and CDR2 YYEEEE. The CDR3 contains 15 residues. After removal of 2 bases from V and 1 base from J, the junction contained 4 bases not matched to a gene. In DNA form, the CDR3 reads TGTGCCAGCAGCTTTCTGGGGGGGGGCACAGATACGCAGTATTTT. Translation gives CASSFLGGGTDTQYF.

The gene calls are TRBV6-5 and TRBJ1-5; D is unclear. This CDR3 region has 15 residues. V was trimmed by 3 bases and J by 0 bases, leaving 9 bases between them. Germline V gene lookup returns CDR1 MNHEY and CDR2 SVGAGI. The CDR3 bases are TGTGCCAGCAGTTATCTTCCAGATAGCAATCAGCCCCAGCATTTT. This gives the protein CASSYLPDSNQPQHF.

V is TRBV5-6 and J is TRBJ1-3, with 9 bases matching TRBD1. CDR1 is SGHDT and CDR2 is YYEEEE in the germline V gene. The CDR3 is made up of 15 amino acids. Trimming took 3 bases from V and 4 from J; bases not matched to a gene: 5. In nucleotides, the CDR3 is TGTGCCAGCAGCTACCTAGGGACAGGGGGAAACACCATATATTTT. Its translation is CASSYLGTGGNTIYF.

This clone came up a few times. The chain uses TRBV18 and TRBJ1-5; D may be TRBD1 (6 bases). V lost 5 bases to trimming and J lost 5 bases, with 13 bases between them. The CDR3 length is 14 residues. Germline CDR1 is KGHSH and CDR2 is LQKENI. CDR3 sequence: CASSTPGDDQPQHF. In nucleotides, the CDR3 is TGTGCCAGCTCAACCCCAGGGGACGATCAGCCCCAGCATTTT.

As regards this clone: Additional DNA sequences in this sample encode the identical CDR3. The CDR3 loop reads CSVEGGTYEQYF. CDR3 nucleotide sequence: TGCAGCGTTGAAGGAGGGACCTACGAGCAGTACTTC. V usage is TRBV29-1 and J usage is TRBJ2-7; weak D call: TRBD2 (5 bases). The V gene's germline CDR1 is SQVTM and CDR2 ANQGSEA. The V end lost 1 base, the J end lost 2 bases, and 6 bases lay between the germline ends. The CDR3 consists of 12 residues.

The chain uses TRBV10-3 and TRBJ2-7; D ambiguous. This CDR3 is built from 14 residues. Germline V gene lookup returns CDR1 ENHRY and CDR2 SYGVKD. V dropped 2 bases and J dropped 1 base, with 9 bases sitting between them. The CDR3 DNA sequence: TGTGCCATCAGTGAGAGGGCGGATTCCTACGAGCAGTACTTC. Residues: CAISERADSYEQYF.

The chain is built from TRBV5-6 and TRBJ2-5; D uncertain. The CDR3 is 15 amino acids. Trimming cost V 0 bases and J 3 bases, with 12 bases left between them. Germline CDR1 SGHDT, CDR2 YYEEEE. This CDR3 reads CASSLALGLKETQYF. DNA of the CDR3: TGTGCCAGCAGCTTGGCCCTGGGATTAAAAGAGACCCAGTACTTC.

This clone was counted only a few times. The chain employs TRBV7-9 and TRBJ2-2, with TRBD1 as a possible D gene (6 bases). The germline V and J ends were trimmed by 5 bases and 6 bases, with 16 bases remaining between them. The length of the CDR3 is 15 residues. From germline, CDR1 is SEHNR and CDR2 FQNEAQ (reference sequence). CDR3 nucleotide sequence: TGTGCCAGCAGCGGCCGGGACACTCTGCCCGGGGAGCTGTTTTTT. Amino acid sequence: CASSGRDTLPGELFF.

The chain recombines TRBV18 with TRBJ1-4, with 7 nucleotides matching TRBD1. The CDR3 contains 14 residues. Looked up from germline, CDR1 is KGHSH and CDR2 is LQKENI. J gave up 5 bases and V 3 bases, and 3 bases lay outside the gene matches. The chain's CDR3 is CASSPTGLNEKLFF. The DNA of the CDR3 is TGTGCCAGCTCACCGACAGGGCTAAATGAAAAACTGTTTTTT.

V gene TRBV29-1 combines with J gene TRBJ1-1; weak D call: TRBD1 (5 bases). The V gene's germline CDR1 is SQVTM and CDR2 ANQGSEA. The CDR3 consists of 14 residues. Trimming took 1 base from V and 0 from J, leaving 9 bases between them. This CDR3 reads CSVEGTSLNTEAFF. CDR3 DNA sequence: TGCAGCGTTGAAGGGACATCCTTGAACACTGAAGCTTTCTTT. Combining the CDR3 with reference TRBV29-1 and TRBJ1-1 gives the whole variable domain SAVISQKPSRDICQRGTSLTIQCQVDSQVTMMFWYRQQPGQSLTLIATANQGSEATYESGFVIDKFPISRPNLTFSTLTVSNMSPEDSSIYLCSVEGTSLNTEAFFGQGTRLTVV.

The chain recombines TRBV27 with TRBJ1-1; no definite D call. Germline lookup yields CDR1 MNHEY and CDR2 SMNVEV (reference sequence). V lost 6 bases and J 0 bases, leaving 5 bases between the germline ends. The CDR3 length is 12 residues. CDR3 protein: CASRRVNTEAFF. The CDR3 nucleotides read TGTGCCAGCAGGCGTGTGAACACTGAAGCTTTCTTT.

The chain uses TRBV7-8 and TRBJ2-1; possibly TRBD1 for D (5 bases). Looked up from germline, CDR1 is SGHVS and CDR2 is FQNEAQ. The CDR3 is 11 residues long. V was clipped by 1 base and J by 15 bases, with 10 bases between them. CDR3 bases: TGTGCCAGCAGCTTAGAGACAGACCTGTTCTTC. This gives the protein CASSLETDLFF.

This chain connects TRBV5-1 to TRBJ2-7, with D possibly TRBD2 on 6 matching bases. Trimming pared 1 base from V and 2 bases from J, leaving 10 bases between. The CDR3 contains 14 residues. Looked up from germline, CDR1 is SGHRS and CDR2 is YFSETQ. CDR3 loop: CASSLLGGAYEQYF. CDR3 nucleotide sequence: TGCGCCAGCAGCTTGCTGGGAGGAGCCTACGAGCAGTACTTC.

The chain recombines TRBV7-2 with TRBJ1-4; the D is unclear. V was cut by 1 base and J by 8 bases, with 14 bases left in between. Germline V gene sequence: CDR1 SGHTA, CDR2 FQGNSA. This CDR3 spans 15 amino acids. Here the CDR3 reads CASSLVAALGEKLFF. The CDR3 DNA reads as TGTGCCAGCAGCTTAGTTGCGGCCCTCGGCGAAAAACTGTTTTTT.

J is TRBJ2-1 and V is TRBV5-6; maybe TRBD2 (5 bases). Germline assignment: CDR1 SGHDT and CDR2 YYEEEE. The CDR3 is 15 residues long. V gave up 4 bases and J gave up 7 bases, with 18 bases separating them. CDR3: CASSPTMLAPNEQFF. CDR3 coding DNA: TGTGCCAGCAGCCCCACGATGCTAGCCCCAAATGAGCAGTTCTTC.

The CDR3 region has the DNA TGCGCCAGCAGTGGGGCCTCGGGGACAAAGACCCAGTACTTC. It translates to CASSGASGTKTQYF. The V call is TRBV10-1, the J call TRBJ2-5; perhaps TRBD1 as D (6 bases). The CDR3 is 14 amino acids. From germline, CDR1 is WNHNN and CDR2 SYGVQD (reference sequence). Trimming left V 4 bases short and J 6 bases short, with 15 bases between.

The chain uses TRBV11-2 and TRBJ2-7, with D unclear. This CDR3 comprises 15 residues. The ends were cut back, 0 bases at V and 3 bases at J, with 12 bases in the middle. Germline lookup yields CDR1 SGHAT and CDR2 FQNNGV. In DNA form, the CDR3 reads TGTGCCAGCAGCTTAGATCCGGGTCCCTACTACGAGCAGTACTTC. This codes for CASSLDPGPYYEQYF.

The chain is built from TRBV7-2 and TRBJ2-7, with D possibly matching TRBD1 (6 bases). Germline assignment: CDR1 SGHTA and CDR2 FQGNSA. This CDR3 region has 14 residues. V shed 5 bases and J shed 3 bases, with 14 bases lying between them. CDR3 loop: CASSPWTAVYEQYF. Written as DNA, the CDR3 is TGTGCCAGCAGCCCCTGGACAGCCGTCTACGAGCAGTACTTC.

The gene calls are TRBV10-3 and TRBJ1-2; 7 positions agree with TRBD1. The length of the CDR3 is 13 residues. After removal of 10 bases from V and 3 bases from J, the junction contained 8 bases not matched to a gene. In germline, CDR1 is ENHRY, CDR2 SYGVKD. The CDR3 region has the DNA TGTGCCACCCAGGGGGATCGGTACTATGGCTACACCTTC. This codes for CATQGDRYYGYTF.

This chain connects TRBV6-5 to TRBJ2-1; maybe TRBD1 (5 bases). This CDR3 has 15 residues. The germline V gene encodes CDR1 MNHEY and CDR2 SVGAGI. V was pared by 5 bases and J by 7 bases, with 18 bases between. The CDR3 is CASSLDRARINEQFF. CDR3 nucleotide sequence: TGTGCCAGCAGTCTAGACAGAGCCCGAATTAATGAGCAGTTCTTC.

V and J are TRBV28 and TRBJ2-7; D gene uncertain. Trimming pared 7 bases from V and 6 bases from J, leaving 13 bases between. CDR3 length: 12 residues. Looked up from germline, CDR1 is MDHEN and CDR2 is SYDVKM. The CDR3 DNA sequence: TGTGCCAGCATGGCCCCCTTGTTCGAGCAGTACTTC. Protein: CASMAPLFEQYF. Supplemented by reference TRBV28 and TRBJ2-7, the full variable domain reads DVKVTQSSRYLVKRTGEKVFLECVQDMDHENMFWYRQDPGLGLRLIYFSYDVKMKEKGDIPEGYSVSREKKERFSLILESASTNQTSMYLCASMAPLFEQYFGPGTRLTVT.

The J gene is TRBJ1-3, the V gene TRBV5-6; D remains ambiguous. In germline, CDR1 is SGHDT, CDR2 YYEEEE. This CDR3 region has 16 residues. The V end lost 2 bases, the J end lost 2 bases, and 14 bases lay between the germline ends. CDR3 sequence reads: CASSFRAGSTGNTIYF. As DNA, the CDR3 is TGTGCCAGCAGCTTTAGGGCCGGTAGTACTGGAAACACCATATATTTT.

This rearrangement joins TRBV7-9 to TRBJ1-1; D is possibly TRBD1 (5 bases). Trimming removed 3 bases at V and 4 bases at J, with 18 bases between. This CDR3 region has 16 residues. Germline V gene data show CDR1 as SEHNR and CDR2 as FQNEAQ (reference sequence). The CDR3 DNA sequence: TGTGCCAGCAGCTTGTCCTTCGGGACGCGGGGCACTGAAGCTTTCTTT. Translation: CASSLSFGTRGTEAFF.

The rearrangement uses TRBV20-1 and TRBJ1-2; D uncertain. V dropped 8 bases and J dropped 7 bases, with 5 bases sitting between them. The CDR3 has 8 amino acids. Germline V lookup: CDR1 DFQATT, CDR2 SNEGSKA (reference sequence). The CDR3 is CSSGGYTF. The DNA of the CDR3 is TGCAGTTCGGGTGGCTACACCTTC.

In regard to this clone: Other DNA sequences within the sample encode an identical CDR3. This chain uses TRBV12-3 or TRBV12-4 with TRBJ1-5; D is perhaps TRBD1 (5 bases). The V end was cut by 5 bases, the J end by 1 base, with 6 bases between. The CDR3 has 13 residues. The CDR3 region has the DNA TGTGCCAGCAGTCGGGACAGCAATCAGCCCCAGCATTTT. This gives the protein CASSRDSNQPQHF.

V and J are TRBV28 and TRBJ1-4; D gene unclear. Trimming left V 2 bases short and J 9 bases short, with 13 bases between. This CDR3 comprises 14 residues. Germline CDR1 is MDHEN and CDR2 is SYDVKM. CDR3 amino acids: CASSLAGVQKKLFF. The CDR3 DNA reads TGTGCCAGCAGTTTAGCGGGAGTTCAGAAAAAACTGTTTTTT. The variable domain in full, completed from reference TRBV28 and TRBJ1-4, reads DVKVTQSSRYLVKRTGEKVFLECVQDMDHENMFWYRQDPGLGLRLIYFSYDVKMKEKGDIPEGYSVSREKKERFSLILESASTNQTSMYLCASSLAGVQKKLFFGSGTQLSVL.